The 6 T cell receptor beta chains presented below share a single source sample, sequenced in a study of siplizumab effects on memory and regulatory T cells. Measured with immunoSEQ multiplex PCR; TCRdb has only the in-frame clones, and not every one. The repertoire includes about 69,000 clones, about 90% of them detected once, and more than 1.5% sits in the top ten. The sequencing input was Tregs sorted from blood. All receptors come from a human donor in good health.

This rearrangement joins TRBV9 to TRBJ2-7, with unresolved D. With 6 bases removed from V and 2 bases from J, the gap between germline ends came to 18 bases. The germline CDR1 and CDR2 sequences are SGDLS and YYNGEE. The CDR3 runs to 15 residues. DNA for the CDR3: TGTGCCAGCACACTCCTAGAAGGGAAAGCCTACGAGCAGTACTTC. Encoded protein: CASTLLEGKAYEQYF.

Only a few counts were recorded for this clone. The gene calls are TRBV5-1 and TRBJ2-1, with 14 bases that match TRBD2. Germline CDR1 is SGHRS and CDR2 is YFSETQ. With V trimmed by 0 bases and J by 7 bases, 9 bases remained unmatched. The CDR3 runs 18 residues. CDR3 amino acids: CASSLGLAGGFFLNEQFF. The CDR3 nucleotides read TGCGCCAGCAGCTTGGGACTAGCGGGAGGGTTTTTTTTGAATGAGCAGTTCTTC.

This clone came up once. DNA for the CDR3: TGTGCCAGCAGCTTGCTAGCGGGGGCCGAGCAGTACTTC. Its protein product is CASSLLAGAEQYF. V usage is TRBV5-5 and J usage is TRBJ2-5, with 10 bases fitting TRBD2. The end of the DNA is better explained by TRBJ2-7, so the J call may be wrong. CDR3 length: 13 residues. Germline V gene lookup returns CDR1 SGHKS and CDR2 YYEKEE (reference sequence).

The V call is TRBV28, the J call TRBJ2-7, with D possibly being TRBD2 (5 bases). V lost 3 bases to trimming and J lost 1 base, with 10 bases between them. There are 14 residues in the CDR3. CDR1 and CDR2 (germline): MDHEN, SYDVKM. CDR3 amino acids: CASSFLGGSYEQYF. Here the CDR3 DNA reads TGTGCCAGCAGTTTCCTCGGCGGGTCCTACGAGCAGTACTTC.

This rearrangement joins TRBV7-9 to TRBJ2-2, with a tentative D call TRBD2 (6 bases). The CDR3 covers 15 residues. CDR1 and CDR2 (germline): SEHNR, FQNEAQ (reference sequence). Between the trimmed V and J ends, which lost 11 bases and 7 bases, there was a span of 23 bases. Written as DNA, the CDR3 is TGTGCCTCCTCCTCCGGGACTGGGATAAGCGGGGAGCTGTTTTTT. Protein sequence: CASSSGTGISGELFF. The full variable domain, rest sourced from reference TRBV7-9 and TRBJ2-2, is DTGVSQNPRHKITKRGQNVTFRCDPISEHNRLYWYRQTLGQGPEFLTYFQNEAQLEKSRLLSDRFSAERPKGSFSTLEIQRTEQGDSAMYLCASSSGTGISGELFFGEGSRLTVL.

The chain links TRBV9 to TRBJ2-5; unclear D gene. This CDR3 comprises 14 residues. The V end was cut by 0 bases, the J end by 0 bases, with 6 bases between. Germline CDR1 reads SGDLS; CDR2 reads YYNGEE. The CDR3 region has the DNA TGTGCCAGCAGCGTAGGTCAGTACCAAGAGACCCAGTACTTC. It is translated as CASSVGQYQETQYF.